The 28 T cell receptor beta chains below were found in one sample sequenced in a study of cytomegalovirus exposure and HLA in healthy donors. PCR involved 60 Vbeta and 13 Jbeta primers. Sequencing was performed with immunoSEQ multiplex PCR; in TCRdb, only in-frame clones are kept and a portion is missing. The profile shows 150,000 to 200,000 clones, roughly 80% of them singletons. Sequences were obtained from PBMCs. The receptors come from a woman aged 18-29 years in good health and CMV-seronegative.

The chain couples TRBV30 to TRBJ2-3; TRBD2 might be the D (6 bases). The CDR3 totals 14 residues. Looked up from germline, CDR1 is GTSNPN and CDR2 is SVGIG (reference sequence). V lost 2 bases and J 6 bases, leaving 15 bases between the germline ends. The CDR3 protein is CAWSSSGPGDTQYF. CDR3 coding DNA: TGTGCCTGGAGTTCCAGCGGGCCCGGGGATACGCAGTATTTT.

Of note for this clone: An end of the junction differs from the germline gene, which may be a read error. The CDR3 DNA reads as TGTGCCGGCAGCGTAGCGGGTACTAAAGAGACCCAGTACTTC. It codes for CAGSVAGTKETQYF. The chain combines TRBV9 with TRBJ2-5; 7 bases map to TRBD2. Germline values: CDR1 SGDLS, CDR2 YYNGEE. The CDR3 is 14 amino acids.

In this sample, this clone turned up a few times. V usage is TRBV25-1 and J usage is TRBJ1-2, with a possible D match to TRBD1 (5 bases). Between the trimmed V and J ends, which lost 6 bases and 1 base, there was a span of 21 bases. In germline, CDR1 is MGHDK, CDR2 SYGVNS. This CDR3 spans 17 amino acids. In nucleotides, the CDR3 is TGTGCCAGCAGCTTTGTTTGGACACCCCTAAGTAACTATGGCTACACCTTC. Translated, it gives CASSFVWTPLSNYGYTF.

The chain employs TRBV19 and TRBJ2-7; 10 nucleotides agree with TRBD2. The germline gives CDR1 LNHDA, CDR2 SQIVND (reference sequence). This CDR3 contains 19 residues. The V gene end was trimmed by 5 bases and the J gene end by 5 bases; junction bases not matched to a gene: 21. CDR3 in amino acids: CASSLGTSANLPPPNEQYV. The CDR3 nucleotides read TGTGCCAGTAGTCTGGGGACTAGCGCCAATTTACCCCCTCCTAACGAGCAGTACGTC.

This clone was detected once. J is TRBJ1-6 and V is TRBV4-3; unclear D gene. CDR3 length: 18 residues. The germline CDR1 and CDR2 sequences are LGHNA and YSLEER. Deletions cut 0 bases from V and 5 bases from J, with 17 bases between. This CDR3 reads CASSQDHRARANNSPLHF. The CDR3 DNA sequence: TGCGCCAGCAGCCAAGACCACAGAGCCCGCGCTAATAATTCACCCCTCCACTTT.

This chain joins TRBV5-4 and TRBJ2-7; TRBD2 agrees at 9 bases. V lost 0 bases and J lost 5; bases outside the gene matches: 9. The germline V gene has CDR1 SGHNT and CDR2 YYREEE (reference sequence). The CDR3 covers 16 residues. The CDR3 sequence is CASSLDRGGRADEQYF. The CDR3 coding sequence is TGTGCCAGCAGCTTGGATCGGGGCGGGAGGGCCGACGAGCAGTACTTC.

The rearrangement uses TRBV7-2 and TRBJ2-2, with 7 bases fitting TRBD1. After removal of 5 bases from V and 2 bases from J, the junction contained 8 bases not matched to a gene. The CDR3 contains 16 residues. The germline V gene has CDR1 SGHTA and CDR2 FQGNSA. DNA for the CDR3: TGTGCCAGCAGCGCCTCGGGACAGCTCAACACCGGGGAGCTGTTTTTT. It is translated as CASSASGQLNTGELFF.

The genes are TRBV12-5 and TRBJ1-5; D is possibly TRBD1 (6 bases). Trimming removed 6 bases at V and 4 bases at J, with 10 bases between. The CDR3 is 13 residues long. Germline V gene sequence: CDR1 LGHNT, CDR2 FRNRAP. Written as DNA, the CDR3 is TGTGCTAGTGGCCACGGACAGAATCAGCCCCAGCATTTT. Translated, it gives CASGHGQNQPQHF.

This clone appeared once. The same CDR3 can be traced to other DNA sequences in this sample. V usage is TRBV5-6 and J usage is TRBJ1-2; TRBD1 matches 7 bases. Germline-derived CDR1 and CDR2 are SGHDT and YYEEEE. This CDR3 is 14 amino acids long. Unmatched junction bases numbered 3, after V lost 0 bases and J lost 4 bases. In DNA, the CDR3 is TGTGCCAGCAGCTTGGGGGACAGTTCCTATGGCTACACCTTC. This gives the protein CASSLGDSSYGYTF.

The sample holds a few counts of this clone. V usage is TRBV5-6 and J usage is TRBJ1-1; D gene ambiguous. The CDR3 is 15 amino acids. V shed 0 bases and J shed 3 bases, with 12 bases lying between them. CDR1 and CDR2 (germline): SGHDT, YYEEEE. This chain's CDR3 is CASSLAGRRYTEAFF. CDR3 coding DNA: TGTGCCAGCAGCTTGGCAGGACGGAGGTACACTGAAGCTTTCTTT.

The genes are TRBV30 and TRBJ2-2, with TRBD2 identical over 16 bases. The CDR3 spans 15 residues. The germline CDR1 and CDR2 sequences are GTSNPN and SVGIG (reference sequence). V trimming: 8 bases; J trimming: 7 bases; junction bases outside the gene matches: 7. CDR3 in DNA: TGTGCCGGGGGACTAGCGGGAGGGCTCGTCGGGGAGCTGTTTTTT. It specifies CAGGLAGGLVGELFF.

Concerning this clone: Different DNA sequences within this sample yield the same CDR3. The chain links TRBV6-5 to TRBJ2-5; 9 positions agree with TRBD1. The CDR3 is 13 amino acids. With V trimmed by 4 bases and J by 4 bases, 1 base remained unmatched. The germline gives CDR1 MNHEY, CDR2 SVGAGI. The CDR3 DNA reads TGTGCCAGCAGTTCGACAGGGGGAGAGACCCAGTACTTC. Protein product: CASSSTGGETQYF.

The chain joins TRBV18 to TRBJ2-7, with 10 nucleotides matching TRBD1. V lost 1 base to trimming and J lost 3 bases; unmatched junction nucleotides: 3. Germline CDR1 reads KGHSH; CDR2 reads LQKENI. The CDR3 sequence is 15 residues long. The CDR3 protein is CASSPQGQGSYEQYF. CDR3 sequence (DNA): TGTGCCAGCTCACCACAGGGACAGGGGAGCTACGAGCAGTACTTC.

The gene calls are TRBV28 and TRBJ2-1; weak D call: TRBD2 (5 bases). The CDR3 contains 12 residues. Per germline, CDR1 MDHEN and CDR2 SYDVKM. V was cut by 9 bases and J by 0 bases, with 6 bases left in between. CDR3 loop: CARGSSYNEQFF. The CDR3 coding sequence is TGTGCCAGGGGGAGCTCCTACAATGAGCAGTTCTTC.

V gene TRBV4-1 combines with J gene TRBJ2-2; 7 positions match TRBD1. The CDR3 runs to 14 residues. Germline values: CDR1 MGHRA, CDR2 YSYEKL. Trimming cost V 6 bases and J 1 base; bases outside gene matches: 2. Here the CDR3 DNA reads TGCGCCAGCAGACGACAGGGGAACACCGGGGAGCTGTTTTTT. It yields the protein CASRRQGNTGELFF.

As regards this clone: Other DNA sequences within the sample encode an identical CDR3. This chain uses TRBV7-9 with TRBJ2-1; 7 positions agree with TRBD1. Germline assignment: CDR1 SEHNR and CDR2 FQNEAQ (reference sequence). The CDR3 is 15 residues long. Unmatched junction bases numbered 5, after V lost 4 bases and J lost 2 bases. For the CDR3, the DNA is TGTGCCAGCAGCTCTCGGGACAGCCCCTACAATGAGCAGTTCTTC. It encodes CASSSRDSPYNEQFF.

CDR3 DNA: TGTGCCAGCAGCTTAATCCTAGCGGGAGGGACCGCCTACGAGCAGTACTTC. It codes for CASSLILAGGTAYEQYF. The V gene is TRBV7-2, the J gene TRBJ2-7, with TRBD2 matching 12 bases. CDR3 length: 17 residues. Germline CDR1 is SGHTA and CDR2 is FQGNSA. The V gene end was trimmed by 2 bases and the J gene end by 2 bases; junction bases not matched to a gene: 7.

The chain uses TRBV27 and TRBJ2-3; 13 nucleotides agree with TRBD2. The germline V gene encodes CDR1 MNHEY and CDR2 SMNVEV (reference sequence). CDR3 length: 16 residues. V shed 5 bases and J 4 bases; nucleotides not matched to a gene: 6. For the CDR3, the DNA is TGTGCCAGCAGTCCCTACGGACTAGCGGGAGCAGATACGCAGTATTTT. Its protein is CASSPYGLAGADTQYF.

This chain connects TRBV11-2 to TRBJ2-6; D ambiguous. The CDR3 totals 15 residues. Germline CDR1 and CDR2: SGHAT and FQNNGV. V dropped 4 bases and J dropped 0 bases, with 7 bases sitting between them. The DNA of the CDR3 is TGTGCCAGCAGCTCGAGCTCCTCTGGGGCCAACGTCCTGACTTTC. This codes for CASSSSSSGANVLTF.

CDR3 region: CASSRGNPGLAGGGNEQFF. CDR3 coding DNA: TGCGCCAGCAGCCGAGGCAATCCGGGACTAGCGGGAGGGGGGAATGAGCAGTTCTTC. The chain links TRBV4-3 to TRBJ2-1; 16 bases agree with TRBD2. Germline V lookup: CDR1 LGHNA, CDR2 YSLEER. CDR3 size: 19 residues. V dropped 4 bases and J dropped 7; count of bases not matched to a gene: 13.

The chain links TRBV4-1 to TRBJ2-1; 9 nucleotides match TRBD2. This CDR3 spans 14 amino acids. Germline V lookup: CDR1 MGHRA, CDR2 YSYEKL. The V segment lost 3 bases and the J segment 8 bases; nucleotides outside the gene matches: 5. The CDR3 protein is CASSHPGLADEQFF. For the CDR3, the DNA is TGCGCCAGCAGCCATCCGGGACTAGCAGATGAGCAGTTCTTC.

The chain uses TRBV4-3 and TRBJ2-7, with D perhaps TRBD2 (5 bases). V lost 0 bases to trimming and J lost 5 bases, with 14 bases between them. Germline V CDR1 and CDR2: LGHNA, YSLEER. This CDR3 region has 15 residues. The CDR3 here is CASSQEPISGNEQYF. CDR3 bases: TGCGCCAGCAGCCAAGAACCTATTTCGGGAAACGAGCAGTACTTC.

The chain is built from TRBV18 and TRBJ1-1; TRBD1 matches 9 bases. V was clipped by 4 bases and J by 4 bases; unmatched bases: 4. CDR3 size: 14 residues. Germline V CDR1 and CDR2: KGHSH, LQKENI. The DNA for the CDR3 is TGTGCCAGCTCACTAACAGGGGGCTTCACTGAAGCTTTCTTT. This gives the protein CASSLTGGFTEAFF.

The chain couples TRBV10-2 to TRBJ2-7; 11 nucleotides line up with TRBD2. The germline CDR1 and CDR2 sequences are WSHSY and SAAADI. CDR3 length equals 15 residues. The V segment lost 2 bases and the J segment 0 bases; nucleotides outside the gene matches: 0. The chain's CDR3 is CASSETSGSSYEQYV. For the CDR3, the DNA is TGCGCCAGCAGTGAGACTAGCGGGAGCTCCTACGAGCAGTACGTC.

This chain's CDR3 is CASSQTPGGLYGYTF. DNA for the CDR3: TGCGCCAGCAGCCAAACCCCAGGGGGTCTCTATGGCTACACCTTC. This chain connects TRBV4-3 to TRBJ1-2; 7 positions match TRBD1. The V gene's germline CDR1 is LGHNA and CDR2 YSLEER. The trim removed 2 bases at V and 4 bases at J, leaving 7 bases unmatched. This CDR3 spans 15 amino acids.

Written as DNA, the CDR3 is TGTGCCAGCGGGGGCAGCCGGGCCAACGTCCTGACTTTC. It specifies CASGGSRANVLTF. The rearrangement uses TRBV27 and TRBJ2-6; possible D gene TRBD1, 6 bases. Trimming pared 8 bases from V and 5 bases from J, leaving 10 bases between. This CDR3 is built from 13 residues. The germline V gene has CDR1 MNHEY and CDR2 SMNVEV (reference sequence).

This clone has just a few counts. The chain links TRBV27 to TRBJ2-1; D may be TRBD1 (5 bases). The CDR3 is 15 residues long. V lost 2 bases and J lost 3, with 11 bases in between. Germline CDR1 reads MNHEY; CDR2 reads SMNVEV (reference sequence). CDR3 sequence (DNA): TGTGCCAGCAGTTTAAGGGGTCCCTTCTACAATGAGCAGTTCTTC. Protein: CASSLRGPFYNEQFF.

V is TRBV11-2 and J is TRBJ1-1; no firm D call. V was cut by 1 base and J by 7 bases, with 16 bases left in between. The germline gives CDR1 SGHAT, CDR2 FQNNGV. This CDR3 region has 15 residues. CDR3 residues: CASSLVGAEVDEAFF. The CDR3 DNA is TGTGCCAGCAGCTTAGTAGGCGCAGAGGTGGATGAAGCTTTCTTT.